Listed below are T cell receptor beta chains from one sample, sequenced in a study of blood T cell repertoires in COVID-19. The repertoire was sequenced with immunoSEQ multiplex PCR; TCRdb's copy has only in-frame clones and lacks some. The top ten clones hold approximately 9.4% of a sample with a few hundred thousand clones, roughly nine tenths of them seen once. Sequencing was performed on peripheral blood. These receptors came from a man in his forties or fifties who had recovered from COVID-19. The CDR3 runs from the conserved cysteine through the conserved F or W. The D gene is left open where the match is weak. Clone size is not always given. Where it is, it says once, few, many or a class for expanded clones.

18	TRBV6-2/TRBV6-3	-	-	TRBJ1-2	TGTGCCAGCAGTCAGACGGTTGGGCCAAAGGGGGATAACTATGGCTACACCTTC	CASSQTVGPKGDNYGYTF
15	TRBV4-3	-	-	TRBJ2-7	TGCGCCAGCAGCCAAGACCCCGGGAGTCCCTACGAGCAGTACTTC	CASSQDPGSPYEQYF
14	TRBV30	-	-	TRBJ1-5	TGTGCCTGGAGTGTTGGGGGGAGGTACCAGCCCCAGCATTTT	CAWSVGGRYQPQHF
13	TRBV9	-	-	TRBJ1-2	TGTGCCAGCAGCGTAGGAAGGGGCTATGGCTACACCTTC	CASSVGRGYGYTF
13	TRBV9	few	-	TRBJ2-1	TGTGCCAGCAGCGTTCTAGCCTACAATGAGCAGTTCTTC	CASSVLAYNEQFF
18	TRBV25-1	-	TRBD1	TRBJ1-5	TGTGCCAGCAGTGTGGGGACAGGGGGCGTCGACAGCAATCAGCCCCAGCATTTT	CASSVGTGGVDSNQPQHF
14	TRBV29-1	few	-	TRBJ1-1	TGCAGCGTTGTGGGGAGGACGGCGGACACTGAAGCTTTCTTT	CSVVGRTADTEAFF
13	TRBV19	-	-	TRBJ2-1	TGTGCCAGTAGTATAGTATCGGGGATCGAGCAGTTCTTC	CASSIVSGIEQFF
16	TRBV3-1/TRBV3-2	-	TRBD2	TRBJ2-3	TGTGCCAGCAGCCAGGGTCGGGGGGTTGGAGGAGATACGCAGTATTTT	CASSQGRGVGGDTQYF
15	TRBV13	-	-	TRBJ2-3	TGTGCCAGCAGCTTTAGCGCGTCCAGCACAGATACGCAGTATTTT	CASSFSASSTDTQYF
17	TRBV7-2	-	TRBD1	TRBJ1-3	TGTGCCAGCAGCTTTAGGACAGGGGACCGTTCTGGAAACACCATATATTTT	CASSFRTGDRSGNTIYF
11	TRBV3-1/TRBV3-2	once	-	TRBJ2-7	TGTGCCAGCAGCACACCCTACGAGCAGTACTTC	CASSTPYEQYF
14	TRBV7-2	-	-	TRBJ2-1	TGTGCCAGCAGCTACATCAGGGGAGGGAATGAGCAGTTCTTC	CASSYIRGGNEQFF
13	TRBV14	-	-	TRBJ2-1	TGTGCCAGCAGCCAAGATCCCAGGGGACGAAAGTTCTTC	CASSQDPRGRKFF
15	TRBV13	-	-	TRBJ1-2	TGTGCCAGCAGCTCGGGACAAACGATAAAGGATGGCTACACCTTC	CASSSGQTIKDGYTF
17	TRBV24-1	-	TRBD1	TRBJ1-1	TGTGCCACCAGTGATCTTCCGGGACAGGGGAGTGACACTGAAGCTTTCTTT	CATSDLPGQGSDTEAFF
17	TRBV5-1	-	TRBD1	TRBJ1-1	TGCGCCAGCAGCTCCAAAGGGACAGCTAGTATGAACACTGAAGCTTTCTTT	CASSSKGTASMNTEAFF
14	TRBV19	-	TRBD2	TRBJ2-5	TGTGCCAGTAGCCGGACTAGCGCGCAAGAGACCCAGTACTTC	CASSRTSAQETQYF
17	TRBV30	-	TRBD1	TRBJ2-3	TGTGCCTGTACACCAGAGGGGGCCCAATCGGGCACAGATACGCAGTATTTT	CACTPEGAQSGTDTQYF
15	TRBV11-2	-	TRBD1	TRBJ2-7	TGTGCCAGCAGCTTCTCGGACAGGGGAGGCTACGAGCAGTACTTC	CASSFSDRGGYEQYF
18	TRBV18	-	TRBD1	TRBJ2-7	TGTGCCAGCTCACCAAGGAGGCCAGGGACAGGGGGCATCTACGAGCAGTACTTC	CASSPRRPGTGGIYEQYF
18	TRBV2	-	TRBD2	TRBJ2-1	TGTGCCAGCAGTGACCCTAAGCGAGCTAGCGGACTTTACAATGAGCAGTTCTTC	CASSDPKRASGLYNEQFF
17	TRBV9	-	-	TRBJ1-1	TGTGCCAGCAGCGTAGAGGGACACCCGATTCGGGACACTGAAGCTTTCTTT	CASSVEGHPIRDTEAFF
17	TRBV4-2	few	-	TRBJ2-1	TGTGCCAGCAGCCAAGATACGAGGACGGGAGCAGAGGGAGGGCAGTTCTTC	CASSQDTRTGAEGGQFF
15	TRBV6-5	-	TRBD2	TRBJ2-7	TGTGTCAGCAGGATGTCGGGGGGAAGCCCCTACGAGCAGTACTTC	CVSRMSGGSPYEQYF
14	TRBV7-9	-	-	TRBJ2-3	TGTGCCAGCAGGAGCGATCCTATCACAGATACGCAGTATTTT	CASRSDPITDTQYF
14	TRBV7-9	once	-	TRBJ1-2	TGTGCCACCTCAGAGGGAGGGAGTGGTACGGGCTACACCTTC	CATSEGGSGTGYTF
15	TRBV5-8	-	TRBD1	TRBJ2-2	TGTGCCAGCAGCCCCGGGACAGTGAACACCGGGGAGCTGTTTTTT	CASSPGTVNTGELFF
16	TRBV7-8	-	TRBD1	TRBJ2-1	TGTGCCAGCAGCTTAGCGTTGACAGGGCCCCACCATGAGCAGTTCTTC	CASSLALTGPHHEQFF